The clone carrying this TCR beta chain was counted at least ten times. Its antigen is as yet unknown. The sample originates from a study of T cells after yellow fever vaccination. On the study more broadly: Libraries from low-cell-number fractions were prepared with the SMART-Seq v4 Ultra Low Input RNA kit.

V was pared by 0 bases and J by 6 bases, with 12 bases between. Germline V gives CDR1 SGHRS, CDR2 YFSETQ. This CDR3 comprises 14 residues. Study-wide results and caveats: Shared CD4/CD8 clonotypes were a small share, likely from convergent recombination. The booster response re-showed most primary clones: over 95% CD4, almost 90% CD8.

TCRdb re-derived calls from the 5' RACE reads in MiXCR, one entry per CDR3 protein. The sample holds 110,000 to 150,000 distinct CDR3 sequences, less than 8.5% seen once. This specimen consisted of CD4+ T cells sorted from PBMCs, obtained 10 days after the yellow fever booster vaccination. This chain joins TRBV5-1 and TRBJ1-2; D remains ambiguous. This sequence originates from a man in his thirties or forties who received the YFV17D yellow fever vaccine. CDR3 sequence: CASSLGTVGDGYTF. DNA of the CDR3: TGCGCCAGCAGCTTGGGAACCGTGGGCGATGGCTACACCTTC.